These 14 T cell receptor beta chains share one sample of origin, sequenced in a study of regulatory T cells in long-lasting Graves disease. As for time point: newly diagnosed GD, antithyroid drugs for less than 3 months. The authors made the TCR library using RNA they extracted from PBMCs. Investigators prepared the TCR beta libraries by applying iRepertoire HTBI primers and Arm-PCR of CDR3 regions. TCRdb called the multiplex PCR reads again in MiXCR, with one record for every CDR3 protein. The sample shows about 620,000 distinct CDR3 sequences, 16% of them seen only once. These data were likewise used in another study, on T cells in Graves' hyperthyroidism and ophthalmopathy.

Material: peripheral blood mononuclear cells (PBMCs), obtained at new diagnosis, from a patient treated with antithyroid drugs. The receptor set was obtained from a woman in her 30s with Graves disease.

Written as DNA, the CDR3 is TGTGCCAGCAGGGAGGGACAGCCCAATGAAAAACTGTTTTTT. Residues: CASREGQPNEKLFF. V usage is TRBV6-1 and J usage is TRBJ1-4, with 7 bases lining up with TRBD1. The CDR3 sequence is 14 residues long. Germline V gene lookup returns CDR1 MNHNS and CDR2 SASEGT. The J segment lost 5 bases and the V segment lost 6 bases, leaving 6 bases of the junction unmatched.

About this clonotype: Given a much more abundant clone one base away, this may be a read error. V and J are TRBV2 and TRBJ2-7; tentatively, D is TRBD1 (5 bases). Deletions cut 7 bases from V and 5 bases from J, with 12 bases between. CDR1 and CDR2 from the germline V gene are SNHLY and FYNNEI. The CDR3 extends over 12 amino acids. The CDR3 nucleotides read TGTGCCAGCATCGCACAGGTTAACGAGCAGTACTTC. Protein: CASIAQVNEQYF.

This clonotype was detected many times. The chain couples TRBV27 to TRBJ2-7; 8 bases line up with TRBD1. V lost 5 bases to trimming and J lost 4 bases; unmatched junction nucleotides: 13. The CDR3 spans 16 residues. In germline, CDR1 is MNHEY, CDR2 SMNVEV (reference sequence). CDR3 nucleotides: TGTGCCAGCAGTCACGACCTCACGGGACAGGCATACGAGCAGTACTTC. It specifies CASSHDLTGQAYEQYF.

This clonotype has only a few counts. The CDR3 region has the DNA TGTGCCACCGGGGCCTACAATGAGCAGTTCTTC. It specifies CATGAYNEQFF. The rearrangement links TRBV6-1 to TRBJ2-1; weak D call: TRBD2 (5 bases). Germline-derived CDR1 and CDR2 are MNHNS and SASEGT. CDR3 length: 11 amino acids. V was shortened by 10 bases and J by 2 bases, with 6 bases between the two germline ends.

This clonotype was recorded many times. The DNA for the CDR3 is TGTGCCAGTAGTATCGGCGGGACAGGGGTGGAGACCCAGTACTTC. This encodes CASSIGGTGVETQYF. The chain combines TRBV19 with TRBJ2-5; 10 bases align to TRBD1. The germline V gene encodes CDR1 LNHDA and CDR2 SQIVND (reference sequence). J gave up 5 bases and V 3 bases, and 6 bases lay outside the gene matches. There are 15 residues in the CDR3.

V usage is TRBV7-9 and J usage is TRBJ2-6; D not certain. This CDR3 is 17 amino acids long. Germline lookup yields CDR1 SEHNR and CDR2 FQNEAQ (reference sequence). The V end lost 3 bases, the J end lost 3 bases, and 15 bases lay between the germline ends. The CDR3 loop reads CASSFEGNARGANVLTF. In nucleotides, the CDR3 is TGTGCCAGCAGCTTTGAAGGGAACGCGCGTGGGGCCAACGTCCTGACTTTC.

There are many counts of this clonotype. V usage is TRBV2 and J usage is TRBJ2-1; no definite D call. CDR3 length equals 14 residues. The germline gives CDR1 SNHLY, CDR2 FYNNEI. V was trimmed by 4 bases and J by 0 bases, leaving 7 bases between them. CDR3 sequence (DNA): TGTGCCAGCAGTGGTAAAAGCTCCTACAATGAGCAGTTCTTC. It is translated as CASSGKSSYNEQFF.

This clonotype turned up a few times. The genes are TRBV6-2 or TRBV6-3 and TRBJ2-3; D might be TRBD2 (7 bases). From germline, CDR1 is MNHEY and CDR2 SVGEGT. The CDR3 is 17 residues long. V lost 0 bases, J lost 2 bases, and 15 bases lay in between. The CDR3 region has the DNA TGTGCCAGCAGTTACTCGGGGGGCGGGGGCCCCACAGATACGCAGTATTTT. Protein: CASSYSGGGGPTDTQYF.

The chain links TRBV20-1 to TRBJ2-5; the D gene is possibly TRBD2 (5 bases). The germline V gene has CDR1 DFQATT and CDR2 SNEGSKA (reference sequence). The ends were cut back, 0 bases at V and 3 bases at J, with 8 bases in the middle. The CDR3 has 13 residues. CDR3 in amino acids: CSARDSVKETQYF. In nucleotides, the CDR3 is TGCAGTGCTAGAGATAGCGTCAAAGAGACCCAGTACTTC.

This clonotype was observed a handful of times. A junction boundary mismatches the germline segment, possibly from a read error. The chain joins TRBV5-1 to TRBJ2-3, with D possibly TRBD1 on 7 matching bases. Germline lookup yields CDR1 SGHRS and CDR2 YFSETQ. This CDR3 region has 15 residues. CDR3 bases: TGCGCCAGCACCTTGGACAGGAAGGAGGGAGATACGCAGTATTTT. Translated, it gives CASTLDRKEGDTQYF.

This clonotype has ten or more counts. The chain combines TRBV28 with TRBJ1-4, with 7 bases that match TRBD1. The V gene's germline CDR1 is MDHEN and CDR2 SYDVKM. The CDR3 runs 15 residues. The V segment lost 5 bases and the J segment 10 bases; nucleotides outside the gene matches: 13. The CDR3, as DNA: TGTGCCAGCAGTCCCGTTGACAGGGTATTAGGAAAACTGTTTTTT. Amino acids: CASSPVDRVLGKLFF.

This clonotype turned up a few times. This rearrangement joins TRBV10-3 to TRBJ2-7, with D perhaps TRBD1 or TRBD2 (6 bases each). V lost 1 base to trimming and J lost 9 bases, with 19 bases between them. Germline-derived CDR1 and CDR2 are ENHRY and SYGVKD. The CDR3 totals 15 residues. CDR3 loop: CAISEWGASLEGQYF. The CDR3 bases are TGTGCCATCAGTGAGTGGGGGGCCAGTCTGGAGGGGCAGTACTTC.

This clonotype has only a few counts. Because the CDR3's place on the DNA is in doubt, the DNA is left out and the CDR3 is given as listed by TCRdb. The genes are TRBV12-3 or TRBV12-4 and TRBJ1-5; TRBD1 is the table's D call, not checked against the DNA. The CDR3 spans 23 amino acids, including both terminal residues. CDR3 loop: CASSRPGGQGYEQYFGPGQPQHF.

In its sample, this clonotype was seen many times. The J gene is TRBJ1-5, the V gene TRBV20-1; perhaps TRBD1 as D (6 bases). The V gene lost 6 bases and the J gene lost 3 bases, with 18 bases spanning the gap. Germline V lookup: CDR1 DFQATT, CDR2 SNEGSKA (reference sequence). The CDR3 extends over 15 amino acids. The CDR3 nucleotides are TGCAGTGCCCACTCGACAGGACAACCCAATCAGCCCCAGCATTTT. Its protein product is CSAHSTGQPNQPQHF.